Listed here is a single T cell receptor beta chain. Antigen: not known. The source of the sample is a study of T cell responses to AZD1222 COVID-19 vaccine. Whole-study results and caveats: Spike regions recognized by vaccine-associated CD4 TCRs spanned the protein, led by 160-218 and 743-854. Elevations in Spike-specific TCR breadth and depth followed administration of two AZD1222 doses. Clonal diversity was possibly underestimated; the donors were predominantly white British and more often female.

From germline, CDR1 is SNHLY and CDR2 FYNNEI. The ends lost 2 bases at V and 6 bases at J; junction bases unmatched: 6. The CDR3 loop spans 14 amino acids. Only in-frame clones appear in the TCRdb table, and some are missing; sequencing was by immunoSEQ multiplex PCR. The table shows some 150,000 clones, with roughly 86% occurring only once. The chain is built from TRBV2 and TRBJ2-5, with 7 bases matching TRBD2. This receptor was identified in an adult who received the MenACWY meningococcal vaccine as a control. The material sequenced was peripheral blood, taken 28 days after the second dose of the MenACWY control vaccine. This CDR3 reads CASSERLATQTQYF. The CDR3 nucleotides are TGTGCCAGCAGTGAACGACTAGCTACGCAGACCCAGTACTTC. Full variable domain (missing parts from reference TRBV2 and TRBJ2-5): EPEVTQTPSHQVTQMGQEVILRCVPISNHLYFYWYRQILGQKVEFLVSFYNNEISEKSEIFDDQFSVERPDGSNFTLKIRSTKLEDSAMYFCASSERLATQTQYFGPGTRLLVL.